One and the same sample provided the 19 T cell receptor beta chains below, sequenced in a study of CD8+ T cells in alopecia areata. Reverse transcribed after extraction, RNA yielded cDNA as the sequencing template. TCRdb's copy holds only in-frame clones and misses some; the assay was immunoSEQ multiplex PCR. This set yields around 290,000 clones and no singletons; the top ten hold about 1.1%. Sorting relied on CD4, CD8alpha, NKG2D, NKG2ACE and other markers applied to pooled cutaneous lymph node cells. Sequences were obtained from CD4+ T cells sorted from a lymph node. The receptor set was obtained from a C3H/HeJ mouse with alopecia areata. Strain MHC haplotype: H2-k.

In the case of this clone: Genes here carry mouse names. Read data end 4 residues before the CDR3 end; the end is taken from the germline J gene. This specimen includes other DNA sequences encoding the same CDR3. The rearrangement links TRBV1 to TRBJ2-5, with 12 nucleotides matching TRBD1. The V gene's germline CDR1 is NSQYPW and CDR2 LRSPGD (reference sequence). The CDR3 has 14 residues. CDR3 DNA (partial): TGCACCTGCAGTGCTGGGACAGGGGGCGAC. Protein: CTCSAGTGGD. From start to end, the CDR3 is CTCSAGTGGDTQYF.

Comment on this clone: Gene names follow the mouse nomenclature. The CDR3 end is not reached by the read, which stops 4 residues before it; the germline J gene fills it in. The J gene is TRBJ2-1, the V gene TRBV19; TRBD1 aligns across 9 bases. The CDR3 loop spans 16 amino acids. V lost 1 base and J lost 3; bases outside the gene matches: 5. Germline-derived CDR1 and CDR2 are FNHDT and SITEND (reference sequence). CDR3 DNA (partial): TGTGCCAGCAGTATACACAGGGGGCGAGGCTATGCT. Its protein product is CASSIHRGRGYA. The CDR3 reads in full as CASSIHRGRGYAEQFF.

As regards this clone: The genes and germline here are from mouse. The read is 4 residues too short to cover the CDR3 end, so that end is filled in from the germline J gene. The chain is built from TRBV1 and TRBJ2-1, with 10 bases that match TRBD1. The CDR3 runs 16 residues. Germline V gene data show CDR1 as NSQYPW and CDR2 as LRSPGD (reference sequence). V trimming: 0 bases; J trimming: 2 bases; junction bases outside the gene matches: 1. The sequenced CDR3 bases are TGCACCTGCAGTGCAGAGGGGACAGGGGACTATGCT. The encoded protein is CTCSAEGTGDYA. The entire CDR3 reads CTCSAEGTGDYAEQFF.

There are many counts of this clone. Gene names refer to mouse genes. The read halts 4 residues ahead of the CDR3 end, with the missing end drawn from the germline J gene. V usage is TRBV16 and J usage is TRBJ2-1; TRBD2 matches 8 bases. From germline, CDR1 is SGHSA and CDR2 FRNQAP. CDR3 length: 13 residues. The CDR3 bases that were read are TGTGCAAGCAGCTTAGCTGGGGGGGCT. Translation: CASSLAGGA. The complete CDR3 sequence is CASSLAGGAEQFF.

This clone was recorded a few times. The genes are named according to mouse. The CDR3 goes on 4 residues after the read ends, and that part is filled in from the germline J gene. The J gene is TRBJ2-1, the V gene TRBV1; D is perhaps TRBD2 (5 bases). The CDR3 covers 15 residues. Trimming removed 2 bases at V and 3 bases at J, with 11 bases between. From germline, CDR1 is NSQYPW and CDR2 LRSPGD (reference sequence). The DNA read from the CDR3 is TGCACCTGCAGTGCATCTGGGCCCTTCTATGCT. Its protein product is CTCSASGPFYA. Given in full, the CDR3 is CTCSASGPFYAEQFF.

This clone was observed a few times. Gene names and germline refer to mouse. The CDR3 extends 4 residues past the end of the read, so its final part is completed from the germline J gene. Additional DNA sequences in this sample encode the identical CDR3. The V call is TRBV19, the J call TRBJ2-5, with a possible D match to TRBD1 (6 bases). The V end lost 4 bases, the J end lost 0 bases, and 12 bases lay between the germline ends. CDR1 and CDR2 from the germline V gene are FNHDT and SITEND (reference sequence). This CDR3 has 15 residues. The CDR3 spells CASSPRTVNQDTQYF. The CDR3 bases that were read are TGTGCCAGCAGTCCTCGGACAGTTAACCAAGAC.

In this sample, this clone turned up a few times. Any gene name here is a mouse gene name. The sequenced fragment ends 4 residues before the CDR3 boundary, so the rest is inferred from the germline J gene. The chain combines TRBV1 with TRBJ2-7; TRBD1 matches at 8 bases. Germline CDR1 NSQYPW, CDR2 LRSPGD (reference sequence). CDR3 size: 14 residues. The CDR3 spells CTCRETGVGYEQYF. The DNA read from the CDR3 is TGCACCTGCAGGGAGACAGGGGTGGGGTAT. Variable domain in full (rest from reference TRBV1 and TRBJ2-7): VTLLEQNPRWRLVPRGQAVNLRCILKNSQYPWMSWYQQDLQKQLQWLFTLRSPGDKEVKSLPGADYLATRVTDTELRLQVANMSQGRTLYCTCRETGVGYEQYFGPGTRLTVL.

Concerning this clone: Germline and genes: mouse. From the germline J gene comes the end of the CDR3, since the read stops 4 residues before it. The chain couples TRBV13-3 to TRBJ2-2; the match to TRBD1 covers 8 bases. This CDR3 region has 14 residues. The germline V gene encodes CDR1 NNHDY and CDR2 SYVADS. The junction had 6 bases not matched to a gene; V was cut back by 7 bases and J by 4 bases. The CDR3 bases that were read are TGTGCCAGCCACAGGACAGGGATCACCGGG. Its protein is CASHRTGITG. The CDR3 as a whole reads CASHRTGITGQLYF.

Of note for this clone: Any gene name here is a mouse gene name. The observed sequence ends 4 residues before the CDR3 terminus, with the missing tail filled in from the germline J gene. Other DNA sequences in this sample translate to the same CDR3. This chain connects TRBV31 to TRBJ2-3; TRBD1 might be the D (6 bases). V was cut by 0 bases and J by 0 bases, with 7 bases left in between. The CDR3 loop spans 14 amino acids. Germline V gene lookup returns CDR1 GKSSPN and CDR2 SITVG. CDR3 amino acids: CAWSLQGSAETLYF. CDR3 DNA, as far as it was read: TGTGCCTGGAGTCTCCAGGGGAGTGCAGAA.

Regarding this clone: The genes are named according to mouse. The CDR3 end is not reached by the read, which stops 4 residues before it; the germline J gene fills it in. This rearrangement joins TRBV13-1 to TRBJ1-2; the match to TRBD1 covers 7 bases. CDR3 size: 16 residues. V lost 2 bases and J lost 1; bases outside the gene matches: 8. Germline CDR1 is NSHNY and CDR2 is SYGAGN. This CDR3 is CASSDPPGQKNSDYTF. The sequenced CDR3 bases are TGTGCCAGCAGTGACCCTCCGGGACAGAAAAACTCC.

This clone was observed a few times. All gene names here are mouse names. With the read ending 4 residues before the CDR3 end, the germline J gene is used to fill in that end. The V call is TRBV31, the J call TRBJ1-2; 8 nucleotides line up with TRBD1. Per the germline V gene, CDR1 is GKSSPN and CDR2 is SITVG. Losses at the gene ends were 1 base for V and 4 bases for J; bases not matched to a gene: 5. The CDR3 consists of 14 residues. CDR3 loop: CAWSPTGESSDYTF. CDR3 bases read: TGTGCCTGGAGTCCGACAGGGGAGTCCTCC.

This clone was seen a few times. Mouse gene names and germline throughout. The CDR3 end is not reached by the read, which stops 4 residues before it; the germline J gene fills it in. This chain links TRBV17 with TRBJ2-5; 10 bases map to TRBD2. CDR3 length: 16 residues. In germline, CDR1 is MNHDT, CDR2 YYDKIL. CDR3 sequence reads: CASSPEGAGGADTQYF. The sequenced part of the CDR3 DNA is TGTGCTAGCAGCCCCGAGGGCGCTGGGGGGGCCGAC.

About this clone: Gene names and germline refer to mouse. The read stops 4 residues short of the end of the CDR3; the missing end is completed from the germline J gene. This sample includes further DNA sequences coding for the same CDR3. The chain is built from TRBV13-1 and TRBJ1-2, with D unresolved. Germline CDR1 NSHNY, CDR2 SYGAGN. Trimming took 3 bases from V and 1 from J, leaving 7 bases between them. The CDR3 sequence is 13 residues long. The sequenced part of the CDR3 DNA is TGTGCCAGCAGTGCCTCAGGAAACTCC. Amino acids: CASSASGNS. The whole CDR3 sequence reads CASSASGNSDYTF.

This clone turned up a few times. Gene and germline names: mouse. The read gets to within 4 residues of the CDR3 end, and the germline J gene fills in the rest. This chain uses TRBV19 with TRBJ2-1, with D perhaps matching TRBD1 (6 bases). The germline V gene has CDR1 FNHDT and CDR2 SITEND (reference sequence). V was cut by 4 bases and J by 1 base, with 12 bases left in between. There are 15 residues in the CDR3. The CDR3: CASSHPGTNYAEQFF. The CDR3 DNA, read in part, is TGTGCCAGCAGTCACCCTGGGACAAACTATGCT.

This clone came up many times. Gene names and germline refer to mouse. Read coverage stops 4 residues before the CDR3 terminus; the germline J gene supplies the remainder. V is TRBV1 and J is TRBJ2-1; D is unclear. Looked up from germline, CDR1 is NSQYPW and CDR2 is LRSPGD (reference sequence). The CDR3 is made up of 14 amino acids. V was shortened by 1 base and J by 3 bases, with 7 bases between the two germline ends. This CDR3 reads CTCSAGEGYAEQFF. Partial CDR3 DNA: TGCACCTGCAGTGCAGGGGAGGGCTATGCT.

This clone has only a few counts. Here the gene names and germline are mouse. The sequence runs out 3 residues before the end of the CDR3; the remainder is reconstructed from the germline J gene. In the same sample, other DNA sequences code for this CDR3. The chain joins TRBV19 to TRBJ1-6; possible D gene TRBD1, 5 bases. TRBJ1-6 is flagged as an ORF with uncertain function. The CDR3 has 14 amino acids. Germline values: CDR1 FNHDT, CDR2 SITEND (reference sequence). The germline V and J ends were trimmed by 2 bases and 4 bases, with 7 bases remaining between them. CDR3 region: CASSIRQYNSPLYF. The CDR3 bases that were read are TGTGCCAGCAGTATCCGACAGTATAATTCGCCC.

This clone was seen a few times. The genes and germline here are from mouse. This CDR3 reads CTCSSGGASAETLYF. Incomplete CDR3 DNA: TGCACCTGCAGTTCTGGGGGGGCCAGTGCAGAA. This chain uses TRBV1 with TRBJ2-3; 10 bases are shared with TRBD2. The DNA ends 4 residues before the CDR3 does, and the rest of the CDR3 is filled in from the germline J gene. The CDR3 contains 15 residues. Germline values: CDR1 NSQYPW, CDR2 LRSPGD (reference sequence). Germline trimming cut 5 bases from V and 0 bases from J; bases unmatched to any gene: 2. Combining the CDR3 with reference TRBV1 and TRBJ2-3 gives the whole variable domain VTLLEQNPRWRLVPRGQAVNLRCILKNSQYPWMSWYQQDLQKQLQWLFTLRSPGDKEVKSLPGADYLATRVTDTELRLQVANMSQGRTLYCTCSSGGASAETLYFGSGTRLTVL.

As regards this clone: Mouse names are used for the genes. The read falls 4 residues short of the CDR3 end, and the missing part is taken from the germline J gene. The chain has TRBV19 and TRBJ1-1; 9 positions match TRBD1. V lost 2 bases to trimming and J lost 3 bases; unmatched junction nucleotides: 2. Germline V lookup: CDR1 FNHDT, CDR2 SITEND (reference sequence). The CDR3 length is 14 residues. This chain's CDR3 is CASSMRTGDTEVFF. The sequenced part of the CDR3 DNA is TGTGCCAGCAGTATGAGGACAGGGGACACA.

With respect to this clone: The gene names here belong to mouse. The read ends 4 residues shy of where the CDR3 ends; the end is completed using the germline J gene. The chain couples TRBV13-2 to TRBJ2-4, with 8 bases aligning to TRBD2. This CDR3 region has 13 residues. Per germline, CDR1 NNHNN and CDR2 SYGAGS (reference sequence). J was trimmed by 1 base and V by 5 bases; bases with no gene match: 0. The CDR3: CASGLGGQNTLYF. CDR3 DNA, as far as it was read: TGTGCCAGCGGACTGGGGGGTCAAAAC.